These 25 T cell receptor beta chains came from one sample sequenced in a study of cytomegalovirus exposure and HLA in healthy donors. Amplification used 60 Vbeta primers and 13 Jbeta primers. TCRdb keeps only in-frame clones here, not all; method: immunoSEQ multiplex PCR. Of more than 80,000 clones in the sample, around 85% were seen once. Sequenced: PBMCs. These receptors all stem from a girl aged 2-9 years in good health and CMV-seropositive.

The DNA for the CDR3 is TGTGCCAGCAGCGTCAGAGGACTAGCGGAAGACAATGAGCAGTTCTTC. Translating it yields CASSVRGLAEDNEQFF. The chain is built from TRBV9 and TRBJ2-1, with 10 bases fitting TRBD2. Germline trimming cut 2 bases from V and 5 bases from J; bases unmatched to any gene: 7. Germline V lookup: CDR1 SGDLS, CDR2 YYNGEE. CDR3 length: 16 residues. Filled out from reference TRBV9 and TRBJ2-1, the complete variable domain reads DSGVTQTPKHLITATGQRVTLRCSPRSGDLSVYWYQQSLDQGLQFLIQYYNGEERAKGNILERFSAQQFPDLHSELNLSSLELGDSALYFCASSVRGLAEDNEQFFGPGTRLTVL.

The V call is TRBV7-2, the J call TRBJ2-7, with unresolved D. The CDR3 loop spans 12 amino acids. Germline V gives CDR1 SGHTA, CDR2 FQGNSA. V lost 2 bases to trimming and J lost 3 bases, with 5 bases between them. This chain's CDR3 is CASSLSFYEQYF. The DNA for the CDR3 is TGTGCCAGCAGCTTATCGTTCTACGAGCAGTACTTC.

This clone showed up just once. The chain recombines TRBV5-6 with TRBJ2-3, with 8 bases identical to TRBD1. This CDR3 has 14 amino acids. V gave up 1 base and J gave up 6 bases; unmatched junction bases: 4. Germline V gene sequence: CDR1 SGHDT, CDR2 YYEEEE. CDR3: CASSLNRGTDTQYF. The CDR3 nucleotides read TGTGCCAGCAGCTTGAACAGGGGGACGGATACGCAGTATTTT. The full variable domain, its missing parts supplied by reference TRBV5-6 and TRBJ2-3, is DAGVTQSPTHLIKTRGQQVTLRCSPKSGHDTVSWYQQALGQGPQFIFQYYEEEERQRGNFPDRFSGHQFPNYSSELNVNALLLGDSALYLCASSLNRGTDTQYFGPGTRLTVL.

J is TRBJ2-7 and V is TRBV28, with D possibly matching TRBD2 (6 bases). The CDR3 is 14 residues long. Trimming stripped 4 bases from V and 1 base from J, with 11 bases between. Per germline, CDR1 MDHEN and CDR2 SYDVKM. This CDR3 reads CASSSSSASYEQYF. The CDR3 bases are TGTGCCAGCAGTTCGTCTAGCGCATCCTACGAGCAGTACTTC.

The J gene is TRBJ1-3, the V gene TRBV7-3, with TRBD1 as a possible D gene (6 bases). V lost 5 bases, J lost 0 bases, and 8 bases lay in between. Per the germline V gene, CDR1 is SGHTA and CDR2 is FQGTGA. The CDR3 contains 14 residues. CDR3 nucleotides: TGTGCCAGCAGCCCGGGACACTCTGGAAACACCATATATTTT. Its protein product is CASSPGHSGNTIYF. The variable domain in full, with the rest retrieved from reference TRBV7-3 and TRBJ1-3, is GAGVSQTPSNKVTEKGKYVELRCDPISGHTALYWYRQSLGQGPEFLIYFQGTGAADDSGLPNDRFFAVRPEGSVSTLKIQRTERGDSAVYLCASSPGHSGNTIYFGEGSWLTVV.

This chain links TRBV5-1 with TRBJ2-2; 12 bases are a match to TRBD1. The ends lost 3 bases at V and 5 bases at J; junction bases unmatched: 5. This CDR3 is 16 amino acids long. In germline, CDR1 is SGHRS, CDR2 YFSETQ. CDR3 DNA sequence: TGCGCCAGCAGCTGGGACAGGGGGCAGTTAACCGGGGAGCTGTTTTTT. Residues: CASSWDRGQLTGELFF. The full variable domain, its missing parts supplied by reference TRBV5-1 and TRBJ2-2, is KAGVTQTPRYLIKTRGQQVTLSCSPISGHRSVSWYQQTPGQGLQFLFEYFSETQRNKGNFPGRFSGRQFSNSRSEMNVSTLELGDSALYLCASSWDRGQLTGELFFGEGSRLTVL.

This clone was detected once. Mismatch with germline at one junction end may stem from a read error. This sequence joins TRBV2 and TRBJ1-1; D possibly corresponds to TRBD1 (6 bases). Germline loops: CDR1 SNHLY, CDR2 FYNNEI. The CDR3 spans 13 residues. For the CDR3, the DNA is TGTGCCAGCAGGTCCGCCAGGGGTACTGAAGCTTCCTTT. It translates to CASRSARGTEASF.

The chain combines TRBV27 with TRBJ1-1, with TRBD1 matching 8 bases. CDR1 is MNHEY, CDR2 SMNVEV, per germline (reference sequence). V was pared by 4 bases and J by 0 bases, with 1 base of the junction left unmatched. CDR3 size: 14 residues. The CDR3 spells CASSWTGMNTEAFF. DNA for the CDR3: TGTGCCAGCAGTTGGACAGGGATGAACACTGAAGCTTTCTTT.

DNA for the CDR3: TGTGCCAGTAGCGCCCTGATACCGGGACAGGGGTCGGACTATGGCTACACCTTC. This translates into CASSALIPGQGSDYGYTF. The V call is TRBV19, the J call TRBJ1-2; 10 positions match TRBD1. V dropped 6 bases and J dropped 3; count of bases not matched to a gene: 16. Germline assignment: CDR1 LNHDA and CDR2 SQIVND (reference sequence). The CDR3 runs to 18 residues. Combining the CDR3 with reference TRBV19 and TRBJ1-2 gives the whole variable domain DGGITQSPKYLFRKEGQNVTLSCEQNLNHDAMYWYRQDPGQGLRLIYYSQIVNDFQKGDIAEGYSVSREKKESFPLTVTSAQKNPTAFYLCASSALIPGQGSDYGYTFGSGTRLTVV.

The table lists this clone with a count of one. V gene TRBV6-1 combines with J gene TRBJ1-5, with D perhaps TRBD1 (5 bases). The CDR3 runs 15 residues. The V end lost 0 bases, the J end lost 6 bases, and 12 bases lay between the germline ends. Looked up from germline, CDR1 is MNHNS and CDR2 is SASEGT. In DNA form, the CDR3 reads TGTGCCAGCAGTGAAGCCCTCTCGGGGGTTCAGCCCCAGCATTTT. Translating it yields CASSEALSGVQPQHF.

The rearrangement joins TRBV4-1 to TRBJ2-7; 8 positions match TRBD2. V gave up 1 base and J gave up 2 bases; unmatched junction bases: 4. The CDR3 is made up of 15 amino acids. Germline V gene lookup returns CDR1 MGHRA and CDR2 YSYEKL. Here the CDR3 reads CASSQAGGSPYEQYF. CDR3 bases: TGCGCCAGCAGCCAAGCGGGGGGGTCCCCCTACGAGCAGTACTTC.

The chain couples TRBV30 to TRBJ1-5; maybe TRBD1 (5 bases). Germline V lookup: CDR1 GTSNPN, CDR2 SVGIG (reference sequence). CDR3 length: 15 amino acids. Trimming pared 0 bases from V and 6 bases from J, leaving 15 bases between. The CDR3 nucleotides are TGTGCCTGGAGTGTTGGGGGGGAGATCGGTCAGCCCCAGCATTTT. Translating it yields CAWSVGGEIGQPQHF.

This CDR3 reads CASSLDFTDTQYF. DNA of the CDR3: TGTGCCAGCAGCTTGGACTTCACAGATACGCAGTATTTT. The chain is built from TRBV5-6 and TRBJ2-3; D is unresolved. CDR1 SGHDT and CDR2 YYEEEE come from the germline V gene. The CDR3 contains 13 residues. V was pared by 0 bases and J by 2 bases, with 4 bases between.

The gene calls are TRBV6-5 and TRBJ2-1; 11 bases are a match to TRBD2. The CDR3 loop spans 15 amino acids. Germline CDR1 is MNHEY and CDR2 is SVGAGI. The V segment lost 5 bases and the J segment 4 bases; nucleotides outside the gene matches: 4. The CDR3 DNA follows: TGTGCCAGCAGTACACTAGCGGGAGTGTACAATGAGCAGTTCTTC. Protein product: CASSTLAGVYNEQFF.

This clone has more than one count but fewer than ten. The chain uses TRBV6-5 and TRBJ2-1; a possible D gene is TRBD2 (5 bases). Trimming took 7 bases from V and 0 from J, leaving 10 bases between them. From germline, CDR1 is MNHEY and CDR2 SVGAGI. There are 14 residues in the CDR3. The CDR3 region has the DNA TGTGCCAGCACCACGGGGAGCTCCTACAATGAGCAGTTCTTC. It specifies CASTTGSSYNEQFF.

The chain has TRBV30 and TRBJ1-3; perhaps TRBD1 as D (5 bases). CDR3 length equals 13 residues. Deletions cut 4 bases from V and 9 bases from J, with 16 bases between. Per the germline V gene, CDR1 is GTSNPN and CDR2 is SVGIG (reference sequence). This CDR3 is CAWTWSIRGTIYF. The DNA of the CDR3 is TGTGCCTGGACTTGGTCTATTAGGGGCACCATATATTTT.

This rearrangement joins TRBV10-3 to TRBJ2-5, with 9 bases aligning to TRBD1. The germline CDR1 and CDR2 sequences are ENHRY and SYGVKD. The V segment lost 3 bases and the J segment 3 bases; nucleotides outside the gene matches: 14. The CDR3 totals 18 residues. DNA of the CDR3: TGTGCCATCAGTGATCTGACGGCCCTGACAGGGGGGGAAGAGACCCAGTACTTC. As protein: CAISDLTALTGGEETQYF.

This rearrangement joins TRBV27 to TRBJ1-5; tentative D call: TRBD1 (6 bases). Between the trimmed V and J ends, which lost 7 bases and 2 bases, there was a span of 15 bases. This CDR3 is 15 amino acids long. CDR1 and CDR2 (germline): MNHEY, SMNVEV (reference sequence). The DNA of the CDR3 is TGTGCCAGCAAATTACAACGGACAGGCAATCAGCCCCAGCATTTT. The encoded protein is CASKLQRTGNQPQHF.

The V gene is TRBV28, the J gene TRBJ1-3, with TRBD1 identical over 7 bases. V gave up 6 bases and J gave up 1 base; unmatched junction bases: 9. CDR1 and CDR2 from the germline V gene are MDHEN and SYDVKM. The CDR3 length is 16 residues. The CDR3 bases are TGTGCCAGCAGCTTGTTGACAGGGTGGTCTGGAAACACCATATATTTT. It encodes CASSLLTGWSGNTIYF.

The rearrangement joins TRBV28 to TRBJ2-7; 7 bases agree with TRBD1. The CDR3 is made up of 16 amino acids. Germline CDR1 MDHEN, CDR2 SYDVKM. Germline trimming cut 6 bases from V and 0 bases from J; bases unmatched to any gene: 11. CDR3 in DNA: TGTGCCAGCAGGACCCTTGGACAGGCGCCCTCCTACGAGCAGTACTTC. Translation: CASRTLGQAPSYEQYF.

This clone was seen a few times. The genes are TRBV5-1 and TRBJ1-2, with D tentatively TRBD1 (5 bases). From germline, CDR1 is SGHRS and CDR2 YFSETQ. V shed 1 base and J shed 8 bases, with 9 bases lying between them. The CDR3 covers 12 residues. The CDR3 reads CASSLQGAGYTF. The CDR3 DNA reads TGCGCCAGCAGCTTGCAAGGGGCCGGCTACACCTTC.

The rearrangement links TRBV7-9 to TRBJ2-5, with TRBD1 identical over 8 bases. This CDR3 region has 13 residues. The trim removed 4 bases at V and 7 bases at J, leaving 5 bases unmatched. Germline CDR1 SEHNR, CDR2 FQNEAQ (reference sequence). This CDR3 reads CASSWTGNGTQYF. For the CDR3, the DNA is TGTGCCAGCAGCTGGACAGGGAACGGGACCCAGTACTTC.

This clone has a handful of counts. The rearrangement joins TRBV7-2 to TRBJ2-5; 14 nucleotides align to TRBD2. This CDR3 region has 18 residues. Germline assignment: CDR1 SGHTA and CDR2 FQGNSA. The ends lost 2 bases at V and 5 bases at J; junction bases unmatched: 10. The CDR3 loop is CASSLMGLAGVGFETQYF. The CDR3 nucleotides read TGTGCCAGCAGCTTAATGGGACTAGCGGGAGTGGGTTTCGAGACCCAGTACTTC.

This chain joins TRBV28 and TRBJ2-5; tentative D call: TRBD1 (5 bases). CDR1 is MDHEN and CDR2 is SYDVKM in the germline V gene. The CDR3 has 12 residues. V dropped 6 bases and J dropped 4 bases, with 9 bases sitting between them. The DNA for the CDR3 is TGTGCCAGCAGGGGGCGGAGAGAGACCCAGTACTTC. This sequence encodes CASRGRRETQYF. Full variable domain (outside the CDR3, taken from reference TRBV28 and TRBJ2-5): DVKVTQSSRYLVKRTGEKVFLECVQDMDHENMFWYRQDPGLGLRLIYFSYDVKMKEKGDIPEGYSVSREKKERFSLILESASTNQTSMYLCASRGRRETQYFGPGTRLLVL.

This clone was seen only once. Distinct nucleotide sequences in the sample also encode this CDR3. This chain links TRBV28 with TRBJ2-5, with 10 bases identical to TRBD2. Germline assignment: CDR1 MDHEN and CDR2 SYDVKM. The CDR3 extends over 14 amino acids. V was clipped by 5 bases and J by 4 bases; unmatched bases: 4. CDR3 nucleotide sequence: TGTGCCAGCAGTCTACCTAGCGGGAGAGAGACCCAGTACTTC. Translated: CASSLPSGRETQYF.